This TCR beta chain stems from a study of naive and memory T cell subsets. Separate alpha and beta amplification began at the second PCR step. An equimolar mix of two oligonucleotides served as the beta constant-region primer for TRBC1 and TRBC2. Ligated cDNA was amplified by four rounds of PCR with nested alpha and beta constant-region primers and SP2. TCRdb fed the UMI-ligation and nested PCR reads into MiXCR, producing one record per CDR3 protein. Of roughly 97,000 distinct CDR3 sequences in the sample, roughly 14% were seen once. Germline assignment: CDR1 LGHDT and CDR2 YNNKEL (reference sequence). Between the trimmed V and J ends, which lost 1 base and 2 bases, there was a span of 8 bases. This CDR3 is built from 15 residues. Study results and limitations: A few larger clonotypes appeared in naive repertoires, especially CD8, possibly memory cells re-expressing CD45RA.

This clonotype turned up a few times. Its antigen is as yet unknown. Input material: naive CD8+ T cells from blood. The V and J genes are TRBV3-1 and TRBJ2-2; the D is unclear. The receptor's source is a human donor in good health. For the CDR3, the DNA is TGTGCCAGCAGCCAAGCCCAACTTAACACCGGGGAGCTGTTTTTT. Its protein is CASSQAQLNTGELFF.